This T cell receptor beta chain was sequenced during a study of T cell repertoires in cytomegalovirus infection. About the research overall: It was the public TCR beta signatures that indicated both CMV infection and matching HLA type.

With V trimmed by 4 bases and J by 4 bases, 7 bases remained unmatched. Germline V CDR1 and CDR2: SGHDT, YYEEEE. CDR3 length: 15 residues. This clonotype was counted only a few times. The antigen remains undetermined. Using its own MiXCR run on the reads, TCRdb lists one record per CDR3 protein. The repertoire holds about 700,000 distinct CDR3 sequences, with around a third as singletons. Overall study results and limits: Pooled public TCR beta family frequency picked out CMV carriers with the relevant HLA.

This receptor was identified in a human donor in good health (CMV status not recorded). Some clones in this sample may be carry-over from other donors' samples. Source: cultured PBMCs, taken from culture after CMV antigen stimulation. The rearrangement joins TRBV5-6 to TRBJ1-1; 10 nucleotides match TRBD1. CDR3 nucleotides: TGTGCCAGCAGCACCCTTGGACAGGGGGGCACTGAAGCTTTCTTT. Translation gives CASSTLGQGGTEAFF.